The clone carrying this TCR beta chain occurred a few times. This entry belongs to a study of blood T cell repertoires in COVID-19. Authors' analysis steps: For nucleated cells, counts were estimated from reference gene primer amplification. Generated by immunoSEQ multiplex PCR, the TCRdb table keeps only in-frame clones and is missing some. The D gene and trimming were derived from the DNA, and the V and J assignments and clone size from that table. Among 300,000 to 450,000 clones, about four fifths were seen once, and the ten largest hold about 1.2%. CDR3 length: 15 residues. Germline-derived CDR1 and CDR2 are SGHRS and YFSETQ. V shed 3 bases and J 4 bases; nucleotides not matched to a gene: 8.

The V and J genes are TRBV5-1 and TRBJ2-3; 7 positions agree with TRBD2. Sample: peripheral blood. This clonotype was sampled from a human donor with acute or convalescent COVID-19. The donor label of this sample is uncertain. DNA of the CDR3: TGCGCCAGCAGCTCCCTTTTGGGGAGGGCAGATACGCAGTATTTT. This codes for CASSSLLGRADTQYF.